Listed here is a single T cell receptor (beta chain). Using immunoSEQ multiplex PCR, the repertoire was profiled, and TCRdb retains in-frame clones only, with some absent. There are about 180,000 clones in the sample; roughly 85% occur only once, and 3.3% lies in the top ten. The data were obtained in a study of blood T cell repertoires in COVID-19. Germline CDR1 is SGHAT and CDR2 is FQNNGV. Trimming removed 1 base from V and 2 bases from J, with 11 bases in between. This CDR3 is 15 amino acids long. Source material: peripheral blood. The chain couples TRBV11-2 to TRBJ2-5; maybe TRBD2 (6 bases). This receptor was taken from a man in his fifties or sixties with acute or convalescent COVID-19. The CDR3 DNA reads TGTGCCAGCAGCTTAGGAGGGGCGGGACAAGAGACCCAGTACTTC. Its protein product is CASSLGGAGQETQYF.